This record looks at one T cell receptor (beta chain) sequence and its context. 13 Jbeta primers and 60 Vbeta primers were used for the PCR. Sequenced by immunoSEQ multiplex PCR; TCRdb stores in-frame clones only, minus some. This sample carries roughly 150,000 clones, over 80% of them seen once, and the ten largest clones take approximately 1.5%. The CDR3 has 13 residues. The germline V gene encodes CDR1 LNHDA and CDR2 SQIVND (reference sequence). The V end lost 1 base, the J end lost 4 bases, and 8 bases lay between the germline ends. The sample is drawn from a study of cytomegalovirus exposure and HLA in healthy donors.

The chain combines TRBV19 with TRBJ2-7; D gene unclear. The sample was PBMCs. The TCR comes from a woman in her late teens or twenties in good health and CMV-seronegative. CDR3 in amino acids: CASSIVGAYEQYF. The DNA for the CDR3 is TGTGCCAGTAGTATAGTGGGCGCGTACGAGCAGTACTTC.